A selection of T cell receptor beta chains follows, all from one sample in a study of blood T cell repertoires in COVID-19. Sequencing was performed with immunoSEQ multiplex PCR; in TCRdb, only in-frame clones are kept and a portion is missing. Of some 180,000 clones listed, roughly 85% were seen once; the top ten hold 15% to 20%. The sequencing input was PBMCs or T cells enriched from blood (not recorded which). These receptors all stem from a woman in her seventies in a cohort exposed to, infected with or recovered from COVID-19 (not recorded which). Each CDR3 is given with its conserved first and last residue. The D gene is left open where the match is weak. Only some rows state a clone size, as once, few, many or a class for expanded clones.

TRBJ2-7 | 11 | - | - | TRBV5-6 | CASSLDYEQYF | TGTGCCAGCAGCCTAGACTACGAGCAGTACTTC
TRBJ2-3 | 14 | - | TRBD2 | TRBV29-1 | CSAMRFAGGDTQYF | TGCAGCGCCATGAGGTTTGCGGGAGGGGATACGCAGTATTTT
TRBJ2-7 | 17 | - | TRBD2 | TRBV12-5 | CASGLGLTSGLIHEQYF | TGTGCTAGTGGTTTGGGCCTTACTAGCGGCCTTATCCACGAGCAGTACTTC
TRBJ1-5 | 12 | - | - | TRBV12-3/TRBV12-4 | CASSPGAQPQHF | TGTGCCAGCAGTCCCGGTGCTCAGCCCCAGCATTTT
TRBJ1-1 | 17 | - | - | TRBV28 | CASSLTLGRQFGTEAFF | TGTGCCAGCAGTTTAACCCTTGGGAGGCAGTTTGGCACTGAAGCTTTCTTT
TRBJ2-1 | 16 | few | TRBD2 | TRBV4-1 | CASSQAGLADYNEQFF | TGCGCCAGCAGCCAGGCGGGACTAGCGGATTACAATGAGCAGTTCTTC
TRBJ2-1 | 15 | - | TRBD2 | TRBV5-4 | CASSRSGRAGNEQFF | TGTGCCAGCAGCCGTAGCGGGAGGGCGGGCAATGAGCAGTTCTTC
TRBJ2-1 | 15 | - | - | TRBV2 | CASRKRVLAYNEQFF | TGTGCCAGCAGGAAGCGAGTTCTTGCCTACAATGAGCAGTTCTTC
TRBJ2-7 | 17 | - | TRBD2 | TRBV5-4 | CASSDKSGLAGVYEQYF | TGTGCCAGCAGCGATAAATCGGGACTAGCGGGAGTGTACGAGCAGTACTTC
TRBJ2-1 | 14 | once | TRBD2 | TRBV19 | CASTRAGSYNEQFF | TGTGCCAGTACTAGAGCGGGATCTTACAATGAGCAGTTCTTC
TRBJ2-3 | 16 | - | - | TRBV3-1/TRBV3-2 | CASSQDTGISTDTQYF | TGTGCCAGCAGCCAAGATACAGGGATTAGCACAGATACGCAGTATTTT
TRBJ1-1 | 14 | once | - | TRBV7-9 | CASSLWEGYTEAFF | TGTGCCAGCAGCTTATGGGAGGGGTACACTGAAGCTTTCTTT
TRBJ2-7 | 14 | few | - | TRBV27 | CASSFWGERNKQYF | TGTGCCAGCAGTTTCTGGGGGGAAAGGAATAAGCAGTACTTC
TRBJ2-3 | 17 | once | TRBD1 | TRBV14 | CASSHRWSGQVEDTQYF | TGTGCCAGCAGCCATCGTTGGTCTGGACAGGTTGAGGATACGCAGTATTTT
TRBJ2-7 | 15 | - | TRBD2 | TRBV18 | CASSPRGTSGNEQYF | TGTGCCAGCTCCCCACGGGGGACTAGCGGTAACGAGCAGTACTTC
TRBJ1-5 | 18 | few | TRBD1 | TRBV27 | CASSLSPQGRGSNQPQHF | TGTGCCAGCAGTTTATCCCCCCAAGGCAGGGGGAGCAATCAGCCCCAGCATTTT
TRBJ1-2 | 13 | - | TRBD1 | TRBV12-3/TRBV12-4 | CASSDRQGGGYTF | TGTGCCAGCAGTGACCGACAGGGGGGTGGCTACACCTTC
TRBJ2-3 | 14 | - | - | TRBV27 | CASSFWGRTDTQYF | TGTGCCAGCAGTTTCTGGGGGCGGACAGATACGCAGTATTTT
TRBJ2-1 | 17 | few | TRBD2 | TRBV19 | CASSMIVAGGRGNEQFF | TGTGCCAGTAGTATGATAGTAGCGGGAGGCCGGGGGAATGAGCAGTTCTTC
TRBJ2-7 | 11 | - | - | TRBV20-1 | CSASGGYEQYF | TGCAGTGCTAGTGGAGGTTACGAGCAGTACTTC
TRBJ1-1 | 14 | - | TRBD1 | TRBV6-1 | CASSESGGWTEAFF | TGTGCCAGCAGTGAATCAGGGGGATGGACTGAAGCTTTCTTT
TRBJ2-3 | 15 | - | TRBD2 | TRBV5-5 | CASSFSSGSPDTQYF | TGTGCCAGCAGCTTTTCTAGCGGGAGCCCAGATACGCAGTATTTT
TRBJ2-7 | 14 | - | - | TRBV5-4 | CASSFSRFPYEQYF | TGTGCCAGCAGCTTCTCGCGTTTCCCCTACGAGCAGTACTTC
TRBJ1-5 | 17 | - | TRBD1 | TRBV7-2 | CASSLVGPGQGLGPQHF | TGTGCCAGCAGCTTAGTAGGACCGGGACAGGGATTGGGGCCCCAGCATTTT
TRBJ2-1 | 14 | - | - | TRBV3-1/TRBV3-2 | CASSQSPLLDEQFF | TGTGCCAGCAGCCAATCCCCTCTCCTCGATGAGCAGTTCTTC
TRBJ1-5 | 13 | many | TRBD1 | TRBV30 | CAWSGQGDQPQHF | TGTGCCTGGAGTGGACAGGGGGATCAGCCCCAGCATTTT
TRBJ1-2 | 13 | once | - | TRBV28 | CASSLPGIYGYTF | TGTGCCAGCAGTCTCCCGGGGATCTATGGCTACACCTTC
TRBJ2-7 | 15 | - | - | TRBV18 | CASSPILRGIDEQYF | TGTGCCAGCTCACCAATACTAAGGGGGATTGACGAGCAGTACTTC
TRBJ1-5 | 14 | few | - | TRBV10-3 | CAISEARAYQPQHF | TGTGCCATCAGTGAGGCCAGGGCTTACCAGCCCCAGCATTTT
TRBJ1-1 | 14 | few | - | TRBV24-1 | CATSVGGEGTEAFF | TGTGCCACCAGTGTGGGAGGGGAGGGCACTGAAGCTTTCTTT
TRBJ2-7 | 15 | - | - | TRBV19 | CASSTIISPSYEQYF | TGTGCCAGTAGTACTATTATAAGTCCCTCCTACGAGCAGTACTTC
TRBJ2-7 | 15 | - | TRBD2 | TRBV7-2 | CASSFRGGPSYEQYF | TGTGCCAGCAGCTTCCGGGGAGGGCCCTCCTACGAGCAGTACTTC
TRBJ2-3 | 14 | few | TRBD2 | TRBV5-4 | CASSPGGYTDTQYF | TGTGCCAGCAGCCCGGGGGGGTACACAGATACGCAGTATTTT
TRBJ2-7 | 15 | - | TRBD2 | TRBV2 | CASRAGTTNAYEQYF | TGTGCCAGCAGGGCCGGGACTACCAATGCCTACGAGCAGTACTTC
TRBJ1-2 | 12 | few | TRBD1 | TRBV19 | CATPAGTDGYTF | TGTGCCACTCCAGCCGGGACAGATGGCTACACCTTC
TRBJ2-3 | 16 | once | - | TRBV9 | CASSEMEGRSTDTQYF | TGTGCCAGCAGCGAGATGGAGGGTCGAAGCACAGATACGCAGTATTTT
TRBJ2-5 | 16 | - | TRBD2 | TRBV28 | CASSLGSGRVQETQYF | TGTGCCAGCAGTTTAGGTAGCGGGAGGGTCCAAGAGACCCAGTACTTC
TRBJ1-6 | 15 | - | TRBD1 | TRBV5-1 | CASSLRTGNNSPLHF | TGCGCCAGCAGCTTGCGGACAGGGAATAATTCACCCCTCCACTTT
TRBJ1-2 | 16 | - | - | TRBV6-6 | CASRRGVGGDNYGYTF | TGTGCCAGCCGCCGGGGGGTGGGAGGGGATAACTATGGCTACACCTTC
TRBJ1-2 | 13 | many | - | TRBV7-8 | CASSLLSDYGYTF | TGTGCCAGCAGCTTATTGTCAGACTATGGCTACACCTTC
TRBJ1-2 | 14 | - | TRBD1 | TRBV19 | CASSIARGQNGYTF | TGTGCCAGTAGTATCGCCCGGGGACAGAATGGCTACACCTTC
TRBJ2-7 | 15 | - | TRBD1 | TRBV18 | CASSLRTGRVDEQYF | TGTGCCAGCTCACTACGGACAGGGCGGGTAGACGAGCAGTACTTC
TRBJ2-2 | 17 | - | TRBD1 | TRBV5-1 | CASSLLGQGPNTGELFF | TGCGCCAGCAGCTTACTGGGACAGGGACCTAACACCGGGGAGCTGTTTTTT
TRBJ1-4 | 14 | - | TRBD1 | TRBV5-1 | CARGTGTGDEKLFF | TGCGCCAGGGGGACCGGGACAGGGGATGAAAAACTGTTTTTT
TRBJ1-6 | 15 | - | - | TRBV7-2 | CASSLDGRGDSPLHF | TGTGCCAGCAGCTTAGACGGCCGGGGTGATTCACCCCTCCACTTT
TRBJ1-5 | 15 | - | TRBD1 | TRBV2 | CASSWDRGSNQPQHF | TGTGCCAGCAGTTGGGACAGGGGAAGCAATCAGCCCCAGCATTTT
TRBJ1-2 | 12 | few | - | TRBV28 | CASTGTQRGYTF | TGTGCCAGCACCGGGACTCAAAGGGGCTACACCTTC
TRBJ2-1 | 13 | - | - | TRBV10-3 | CAIGDMVRNEQFF | TGTGCCATCGGGGACATGGTTAGGAATGAGCAGTTCTTC
TRBJ1-3 | 15 | - | - | TRBV30 | CAWSVGTSSGNTIYF | TGTGCCTGGAGTGTGGGGACAAGCTCTGGAAACACCATATATTTT
TRBJ1-1 | 15 | - | - | TRBV3-1/TRBV3-2 | CASQNSGSISTEAFF | TGTGCCAGCCAGAACTCCGGGAGTATAAGCACTGAAGCTTTCTTT
TRBJ2-3 | 19 | few | - | TRBV28 | CASSPSSSSPGSSTDTQYF | TGTGCCAGCAGTCCTAGCAGTTCGTCCCCGGGCTCTAGCACAGATACGCAGTATTTT
TRBJ2-5 | 13 | - | - | TRBV11-3 | CASSGGAWETQYF | TGTGCCAGCAGCGGCGGGGCGTGGGAGACCCAGTACTTC
TRBJ2-3 | 15 | - | - | TRBV13 | CASSLAGENTDTQYF | TGTGCCAGCAGCTTAGCGGGAGAGAACACAGATACGCAGTATTTT
TRBJ2-7 | 15 | - | - | TRBV3-1/TRBV3-2 | CASSQEVALSYEQYF | TGTGCCAGCAGCCAAGAAGTCGCGTTGTCCTACGAGCAGTACTTC
TRBJ1-6 | 13 | - | - | TRBV2 | CASKEQPNSPLHF | TGTGCCAGCAAAGAACAGCCTAATTCACCCCTCCACTTT